The 28 T cell receptor beta chains listed next were all sequenced from one sample in a study of tumor-infiltrating lymphocytes in oesophageal squamous cell carcinoma. TCRdb used MiXCR to reprocess the PCR reads, holding one entry per CDR3 protein. The table shows just under 20,000 distinct CDR3 sequences, with over 40% occurring only once. Sample: normal esophageal tissue next to the tumor. The source of these receptors is a male donor with esophageal squamous cell carcinoma.

The chain couples TRBV7-2 to TRBJ2-5, with D possibly matching TRBD2 (6 bases). From germline, CDR1 is SGHTA and CDR2 FQGNSA. CDR3 size: 14 residues. The ends were cut back, 7 bases at V and 11 bases at J, with 23 bases in the middle. Written as DNA, the CDR3 is TGTGCCAGCACTAGGACTACCGATAGGATAGAGCAGTACTTC. Amino acids: CASTRTTDRIEQYF.

In its sample, this clonotype was seen many times. The chain recombines TRBV7-9 with TRBJ2-7; D is uncertain. Germline V lookup: CDR1 SEHNR, CDR2 FQNEAQ (reference sequence). The V end lost 3 bases, the J end lost 2 bases, and 14 bases lay between the germline ends. The CDR3 loop spans 15 amino acids. The CDR3 is CASSLNQLEPYEQYF. CDR3 bases: TGTGCCAGCAGCTTGAATCAATTGGAACCCTACGAGCAGTACTTC.

Within the sample, this clonotype is medium-sized (0.01 to 0.1%). The gene calls are TRBV5-1 and TRBJ2-1; 8 nucleotides agree with TRBD2. Germline CDR1 reads SGHRS; CDR2 reads YFSETQ. The CDR3 consists of 15 residues. The V gene end was trimmed by 0 bases and the J gene end by 9 bases; junction bases not matched to a gene: 8. For the CDR3, the DNA is TGCGCCAGCAGCTTGGACGGACTAGCTGGGACTGAGCAGTTCTTC. Translated, it gives CASSLDGLAGTEQFF.

DNA of the CDR3: TGTGCCAGCAGCTGGCGAGTGGCGTACAATGAGCAGTACTTC. Translating it yields CASSWRVAYNEQYF. This sequence joins TRBV6-2 or TRBV6-3 and TRBJ2-5; D call uncertain. The CDR3 is 14 amino acids. The V gene's germline CDR1 is MNHEY and CDR2 SVGEGT. V was pared by 6 bases and J by 11 bases, with 22 bases between.

The chain recombines TRBV19 with TRBJ2-3; tentatively, D is TRBD2 (5 bases). V was pared by 7 bases and J by 14 bases, with 22 bases between. CDR3 size: 13 residues. Germline CDR1 reads LNHDA; CDR2 reads SQIVND (reference sequence). In nucleotides, the CDR3 is TGTGCCAGTATTTCTGAAAACACCGGGGAGCTGTATTTT. Its protein is CASISENTGELYF.

Judged by abundance, this clonotype is large (0.1 to 1%). The chain has TRBV7-3 and TRBJ2-1; D not resolved. Germline CDR1 SGHTA, CDR2 FQGTGA. The CDR3 sequence is 14 residues long. V lost 2 bases to trimming and J lost 4 bases, with 9 bases between them. CDR3 DNA sequence: TGTGCCAGCAGCTTAGACGCGAGTTACAATGAGCAGTTCTTC. Translation: CASSLDASYNEQFF.

This clonotype was observed many times. V is TRBV28 and J is TRBJ2-1, with TRBD2 matching over 10 bases. In germline, CDR1 is MDHEN, CDR2 SYDVKM. Germline trimming cut 3 bases from V and 6 bases from J; bases unmatched to any gene: 11. The CDR3 covers 17 residues. The CDR3 spells CASSLGTLAGATNEQFF. CDR3 coding DNA: TGTGCCAGCAGTTTGGGGACTCTAGCGGGAGCTACCAATGAGCAGTTCTTC.

By frequency in the sample, this clonotype is medium-sized. This rearrangement joins TRBV6-6 to TRBJ2-7; D is ambiguous. The CDR3 runs to 15 residues. Per the germline V gene, CDR1 is MNHNY and CDR2 is SVGAGI (reference sequence). The V end lost 0 bases, the J end lost 0 bases, and 9 bases lay between the germline ends. CDR3 sequence reads: CASSYSSQDSYEQYF. The CDR3 DNA reads TGTGCCAGCAGTTACTCGTCCCAGGACTCCTACGAGCAGTACTTC.

By share, this clonotype counts as medium-sized (0.01 to 0.1%). The chain links TRBV7-2 to TRBJ2-7; TRBD1 aligns across 9 bases. This CDR3 spans 17 amino acids. Losses at the gene ends were 1 base for V and 0 bases for J; bases not matched to a gene: 7. Per germline, CDR1 SGHTA and CDR2 FQGNSA. CDR3 region: CASSLEPGTGFSYEQYF. CDR3 nucleotide sequence: TGTGCCAGCAGCTTAGAACCGGGGACAGGGTTCTCCTACGAGCAGTACTTC.

A remark on this clonotype: A much larger clone differs by one base, so this may be a read error. The J gene is TRBJ2-7, the V gene TRBV5-5, with D perhaps TRBD1 or TRBD2 (5 bases each). Trimming shortened V by 4 bases and J by 7 bases, and 21 bases separated the two germline ends. The CDR3 consists of 15 residues. Germline lookup yields CDR1 SGHKS and CDR2 YYEKEE (reference sequence). The CDR3 is CASSPSGRLVDEQYF. The CDR3 nucleotides read TGTGCCAGCAGCCCATCGGGACGACTGGTCGATGAGCAGTACTTC.

The chain's CDR3 is CASSLAGGRHNEQFF. CDR3 in DNA: TGTGCCAGCAGCTTGGCGGGAGGGAGGCACAATGAGCAGTTCTTC. The gene calls are TRBV7-3 and TRBJ2-3; 9 positions match TRBD2. The tail of the sequence fits TRBJ2-1 better, so the J call may be wrong. The germline CDR1 and CDR2 sequences are SGHTA and FQGTGA. The CDR3 runs 15 residues.

This clonotype was counted a few times. Likely a read error: the CDR3 ends without its conserved phenylalanine or tryptophan. The limits of the CDR3 on the DNA are not certain, so only TCRdb's listed CDR3 is given. This sequence joins TRBV6-1 and TRBJ2-7; the D segment call TRBD1 is taken from the table without a DNA check. The CDR3 extends over 19 residues, inclusive of both ends. Per the germline V gene, CDR1 is MNHNS and CDR2 is SASEGT. The CDR3 loop reads CASRRGTGGGLGYGYTFGS.

The chain recombines TRBV7-2 with TRBJ2-4, with D maybe TRBD1 (6 bases). The J call may not be correct, given that the DNA end is closer to TRBJ2-1. Germline V CDR1 and CDR2: SGHTA, FQGNSA. The CDR3 is 15 residues long. The CDR3 region has the DNA TGTGCCAGCAGCTTAGACAGGGACACTTACAATGAGCAGTTCTTC. Translating it yields CASSLDRDTYNEQFF.

At least ten counts were recorded for this clonotype. A read error may produce the germline difference seen at one junction end. The rearrangement links TRBV5-4 to TRBJ2-6, with 7 bases identical to TRBD2. From germline, CDR1 is SGHNT and CDR2 YYREEE (reference sequence). This CDR3 is built from 16 residues. This CDR3 is CASSLPGGSGANVLTF. The DNA of the CDR3 is TGCGCCAGCAGCTTACCGGGGGGCTCTGGGGCCAACGTCCTGACTTTC.

This chain connects TRBV19 to TRBJ2-4; D perhaps matches TRBD2 (6 bases). The DNA end lines up better with TRBJ2-5; the J call may be wrong. The CDR3 contains 14 residues. CDR1 and CDR2 from the germline V gene are LNHDA and SQIVND (reference sequence). The CDR3 DNA reads TGTGCCAGTAAGGCCCCCGGACTACTAGAGACCCAGTACTTC. Amino acid sequence: CASKAPGLLETQYF.

The chain is built from TRBV11-2 and TRBJ2-5; D is uncertain. The germline V gene has CDR1 SGHAT and CDR2 FQNNGV. Trimming removed 2 bases from V and 11 bases from J, with 15 bases in between. The CDR3 covers 13 residues. For the CDR3, the DNA is TGTGCCAGCAGCTTATTGCGCCCCCATGGGCAGTACTTC. It translates to CASSLLRPHGQYF.

The chain joins TRBV11-2 to TRBJ2-3, with D possibly being TRBD1 (5 bases). Trimming left V 5 bases short and J 3 bases short, with 15 bases between. The CDR3 covers 15 residues. Germline CDR1 is SGHAT and CDR2 is FQNNGV. CDR3 sequence (DNA): TGTGCCAGCAGCATCGACAGAGATTCTACAGATACGCAGTATTTT. It is translated as CASSIDRDSTDTQYF.

This clonotype is termed medium-sized. The junction does not match germline at one end; this may be a read error. The chain joins TRBV7-2 to TRBJ2-7; tentatively, D is TRBD1 (6 bases). The CDR3 is made up of 16 amino acids. Germline V lookup: CDR1 SGHTA, CDR2 FQGNSA. The CDR3 here is CASSSPLTGTRSPLHF. The CDR3 region has the DNA TGTGCCAGCAGCTCCCCACTCACAGGGACCCGTTCACCCCTCCACTTC.

This clonotype was detected only a few times. The gene calls are TRBV6-6 and TRBJ2-3; D is unresolved. CDR1 and CDR2 (germline): MNHNY, SVGAGI (reference sequence). V was pared by 5 bases and J by 0 bases, with 9 bases between. This CDR3 has 14 residues. CDR3 in amino acids: CASSKLTSTDTQYF. The CDR3, as DNA: TGTGCCAGCAGTAAACTAACTAGCACAGATACGCAGTATTTT.

Points on this clonotype: Relative to the germline gene, one junction end is altered; a read error may explain this. The CDR3 loop reads CASSLGRGARSGANVLTF. In DNA, the CDR3 is TGTGCCAGCAGTTTAGGCAGGGGGGCCCGTTCTGGGGCCAACGTCCTGACTTTC. This rearrangement joins TRBV7-6 to TRBJ2-7; D may be TRBD1 (7 bases). The J call may be mistaken, given a closer DNA end match to TRBJ2-6. The CDR3 has 18 amino acids. Germline CDR1 and CDR2: SGHVS and FNYEAQ.

The V call is TRBV7-2, the J call TRBJ2-5; possible D gene TRBD2, 6 bases. The CDR3 totals 15 residues. The ends were cut back, 5 bases at V and 2 bases at J, with 15 bases in the middle. Germline loops: CDR1 SGHTA, CDR2 FQGNSA. The DNA for the CDR3 is TGTGCCAGCAGCGGAGGGCCAGAACCTCAAGAGACCCAGTACTTC. Its protein product is CASSGGPEPQETQYF.

This clonotype was seen repeatedly, ten times or more. The rearrangement uses TRBV6-2 or TRBV6-3 and TRBJ2-6; unclear D gene. The CDR3 contains 17 residues. CDR1 is MNHEY, CDR2 SVGEGT, per germline. V dropped 2 bases and J dropped 0 bases, with 11 bases sitting between them. CDR3 loop: CASSYRAGNSGANVLTF. In DNA, the CDR3 is TGTGCCAGCAGTTACAGAGCAGGTAACTCTGGGGCCAACGTCCTGACTTTC.

This chain joins TRBV7-9 and TRBJ2-4; 10 bases fit TRBD2. Near its end, the DNA agrees better with TRBJ2-1, so the J call may be wrong. CDR3 length equals 15 residues. Germline CDR1 and CDR2: SEHNR and FQNEAQ (reference sequence). CDR3: CASSPIAGGHNEQFF. The DNA for the CDR3 is TGTGCCAGCAGCCCTATAGCGGGAGGCCACAATGAGCAGTTCTTC.

V usage is TRBV7-3 and J usage is TRBJ1-2; the D gene is possibly TRBD1 (6 bases). Trimming stripped 3 bases from V and 8 bases from J, with 16 bases between. Germline V CDR1 and CDR2: SGHTA, FQGTGA. This CDR3 has 14 residues. CDR3 bases: TGTGCCAGCAGCTTGAGACAGGCTCTCAAGGGCTACACCTTC. It translates to CASSLRQALKGYTF. Drawing the rest from reference TRBV7-3 and TRBJ1-2, the complete variable domain is GAGVSQTPSNKVTEKGKYVELRCDPISGHTALYWYRQSLGQGPEFLIYFQGTGAADDSGLPNDRFFAVRPEGSVSTLKIQRTERGDSAVYLCASSLRQALKGYTFGSGTRLTVV.

This clonotype was detected many times. This chain connects TRBV7-9 to TRBJ1-1; 11 positions match TRBD1. V lost 3 bases and J lost 0; bases outside the gene matches: 6. Per the germline V gene, CDR1 is SEHNR and CDR2 is FQNEAQ (reference sequence). The CDR3 is 17 residues long. The DNA of the CDR3 is TGTGCCAGCAGCTTTTGGACAGGGGGCAATATGAACACTGAAGCTTTCTTT. This gives the protein CASSFWTGGNMNTEAFF.

The chain joins TRBV28 to TRBJ2-5; maybe TRBD2 (6 bases). From germline, CDR1 is MDHEN and CDR2 SYDVKM. The CDR3 has 14 amino acids. V dropped 10 bases and J dropped 4 bases, with 19 bases sitting between them. CDR3 sequence reads: CATLNLGGGETQYF. In nucleotides, the CDR3 is TGTGCCACCCTTAATCTCGGGGGAGGAGAGACCCAGTACTTC.

The rearrangement links TRBV6-1 to TRBJ2-3, with D tentatively TRBD1 or TRBD2 (5 bases each). Germline lookup yields CDR1 MNHNS and CDR2 SASEGT. The V end was cut by 5 bases, the J end by 9 bases, with 18 bases between. This CDR3 has 14 residues. CDR3 residues: CASSPGTATRTQYF. The CDR3 bases are TGTGCCAGCAGTCCCGGGACCGCCACCAGGACGCAGTATTTT.

V gene TRBV7-9 combines with J gene TRBJ2-2, with 10 bases that match TRBD1. Trimming cost V 5 bases and J 7 bases; bases outside gene matches: 10. The CDR3 is 16 amino acids. Germline V gives CDR1 SEHNR, CDR2 FQNEAQ (reference sequence). CDR3 in amino acids: CASSPTGTGALGELFF. The CDR3 DNA reads TGTGCCAGCAGCCCGACCGGGACAGGGGCCCTCGGGGAGCTGTTTTTT.